This T cell receptor (beta chain) was profiled in a study of blood T cell repertoires in COVID-19. Germline V CDR1 and CDR2: LGHDT, YNNKEL (reference sequence). Trimming removed 4 bases from V and 8 bases from J, with 17 bases in between. This CDR3 is 14 amino acids long. Method: immunoSEQ multiplex PCR; TCRdb's copy keeps in-frame clones and lacks some. The table has approximately 150,000 clones, approximately 83% seen once. The clonotype comes from a man in his 70s who had been exposed to COVID-19. The V gene is TRBV3-1 (or the pseudogene TRBV3-2), the J gene TRBJ1-2; a weak D match, TRBD1 (6 bases). Sequencing was performed on PBMCs or T cells enriched from blood (not recorded which). The CDR3 DNA sequence: TGTGCCAGCAGCCCGCCGGGGGGGCAGTTGGGCTACACCTTC. Its protein product is CASSPPGGQLGYTF.